The entry below gives a single T cell receptor (beta chain) sequence along with its context. The target antigen is unknown. This record comes from a study of T cells in Graves' hyperthyroidism and ophthalmopathy. Study details: Once the initial diagnosis was made, peripheral blood was obtained before any treatment. Notes on the study in general: Among thyroid clonotypes expanded above 0.001, most also appeared in blood.

Looked up from germline, CDR1 is MNHEY and CDR2 is SVGAGI. The CDR3 is made up of 17 amino acids. With 4 bases clipped from V and 4 bases from J, the junction kept 8 bases outside the gene matches. Patients between 18 and 65 years old had hyperthyroidism, newly diagnosed and lasting under 2 months. Those patients with uncontrolled infection, other autoimmune disease, pregnancy or lactation were excluded. The investigators amplified TCR beta CDR3 regions from RNA transcripts. With the HTBI primer set, the TCR CDR3 went through a first round of RT-PCR. TCRdb ran MiXCR on the multiplex PCR reads and lists one entry per CDR3 protein. The sample records 350,000 to 400,000 distinct CDR3 sequences, 19% being singletons.

This chain connects TRBV6-5 to TRBJ1-6; 9 bases align to TRBD1. The source is a woman aged 18-29 years with Graves' hyperthyroidism. The sequencing input was blood. CDR3 sequence (DNA): TGTGCCAGCAGTTCCACAGGGGGCGCCGGTTATAATTCACCCCTCCACTTT. Protein product: CASSSTGGAGYNSPLHF.